The text below deals with one TCR beta chain. Its target is unknown. TCRdb keeps only in-frame clones here, not all; method: immunoSEQ multiplex PCR. The table shows under 8,500 clones, with roughly 86% occurring only once. This entry belongs to a study of STAT5B mutations in CD4+ large granular lymphocyte leukemia. About the study: When available, cryopreserved cells underwent CD8+ depletion before CD4+ selection. Overall study findings and caveats: TRBV06-family usage was enriched in top patient clones (8/27) versus controls (2/35). Patient CD4-sorted repertoires looked more clonal than healthy CD4+ repertoires, even without putative leukemic clones. Main leukemic clonotypes were patient-specific, but roughly 23% appeared at low frequency elsewhere.

The trim removed 7 bases at V and 8 bases at J, leaving 11 bases unmatched. The CDR3 totals 15 residues. CDR1 is SGHVS, CDR2 FQNEAQ, per germline. The sequence was collected from an older woman with CD4+ T-cell large granular lymphocyte leukemia. Sequencing was carried out using PBMCs. The chain uses TRBV7-8 and TRBJ2-1; TRBD2 matches at 10 bases. The CDR3 bases are TGTGCCAGCACCGGACGCGCTAGCGGGGGTTATGAGCAGTTCTTC. Translated: CASTGRASGGYEQFF.